This entry concerns a single T cell receptor beta chain. The data belong to a study of radiation and T cells in renal cell carcinoma. Looked up from germline, CDR1 is LNHDA and CDR2 is SQIVND (reference sequence). Trimming cost V 3 bases and J 8 bases, with 16 bases left between them. The CDR3 extends over 14 amino acids. The data were produced by immunoSEQ multiplex PCR, yet TCRdb's version contains in-frame clones alone and is incomplete. The sample includes about 150,000 clones, 75% to 90% of them seen just once. As to time point: blood 4 weeks post-SBRT, at nephrectomy. Specified treatment: 15 Gy SBRT to primary tumor, nephrectomy 4 weeks later. Nephrectomy followed 15 Gy stereotactic body radiation by 4 weeks. Blood was sampled at baseline, 2 weeks and 4 weeks after SBRT. Clear cell pathology was present in this patient's renal cell carcinoma.

The chain combines TRBV19 with TRBJ1-2; D gene ambiguous. Sequencing used blood, obtained from a patient whose treatment included radiotherapy and nephrectomy. The receptor was isolated from a woman aged 50 to 60 with renal cell carcinoma. The CDR3 DNA sequence: TGTGCCAGTAGTATTGATCCCTCCGAAATCGGCTACACCTTC. It encodes CASSIDPSEIGYTF. The whole variable domain, remainder taken from reference TRBV19 and TRBJ1-2, is DGGITQSPKYLFRKEGQNVTLSCEQNLNHDAMYWYRQDPGQGLRLIYYSQIVNDFQKGDIAEGYSVSREKKESFPLTVTSAQKNPTAFYLCASSIDPSEIGYTFGSGTRLTVV.